This entry features one TCR beta chain sequence. The antigen is unknown. This entry belongs to a study of post-analysis software for immune sequencing data. Per the germline V gene, CDR1 is SGHDT and CDR2 is YYEEEE. This CDR3 region has 18 residues. The J segment lost 4 bases and the V segment lost 2 bases, leaving 15 bases of the junction unmatched. The TCR beta cDNA libraries carried unique molecular identifiers. TCRdb re-called the PCR reads with MiXCR, one entry per CDR3 protein. The data show 250,000 to 300,000 distinct CDR3 sequences, around 34% seen once. Findings and caveats of the study: Five or six TRBV segments, TRBV5-6, TRBV5-1 and TRBV20-1 among them, were found more frequent in patients than controls. When compared against controls, multiple sclerosis patients showed significantly lower normalized Chao1 diversity.

The sequence derives from a girl aged 5-17 years with multiple sclerosis. The rearrangement joins TRBV5-6 to TRBJ2-7; TRBD1 matches 10 bases. Sequencing was performed on blood. CDR3 DNA sequence: TGTGCCAGCAGCTTCGGACAGGGGGTGGGGGATGCCGATTACGAGCAGTACTTC. Amino acids: CASSFGQGVGDADYEQYF.